This T cell receptor (beta chain) was profiled in a study of cytomegalovirus exposure and HLA in healthy donors. Findings of the study overall: The likely origin of a cluster of highly shared sequence variants was a sequencing artifact.

Germline V gene sequence: CDR1 MGHDK, CDR2 SYGVNS. The V and J ends lost 3 bases and 10 bases, in that order; junction bases with no gene match: 15. The CDR3 consists of 16 residues. It was with 60 Vbeta and 13 Jbeta primers that the PCR ran. The table came from immunoSEQ multiplex PCR; TCRdb's copy has only in-frame clones and leaves some out. The repertoire holds about 140,000 clones, with 65% to 80% as singletons. Remarks on this clone: Its antigen is unknown.

The chain has TRBV25-1 and TRBJ2-1; 7 bases align to TRBD2. This clonotype was obtained from a male donor in good health and CMV-seropositive. The sequencing input was PBMCs. The CDR3 region is CASSDVRDYQVGEQFF. CDR3 DNA: TGTGCCAGCAGTGACGTCCGGGACTACCAAGTTGGGGAGCAGTTCTTC. Complete variable domain (other parts from reference TRBV25-1 and TRBJ2-1): EADIYQTPRYLVIGTGKKITLECSQTMGHDKMYWYQQDPGMELHLIHYSYGVNSTEKGDLSSESTVSRIRTEHFPLTLESARPSHTSQYLCASSDVRDYQVGEQFFGPGTRLTVL.